The next 18 T cell receptor beta chains were all read from a single sample in a study of blood T cell repertoires in COVID-19. Assay: immunoSEQ multiplex PCR; the TCRdb copy retains only in-frame clones and omits some. This sample yields around 59,000 clones, of which 88% are seen a single time; 4% to 5.5% belongs to the top ten. Input material: peripheral blood. The receptors stem from a man aged 60 to 75 with acute or convalescent COVID-19.

The chain carries TRBV28 and TRBJ1-6, with 7 bases that match TRBD1. Per germline, CDR1 MDHEN and CDR2 SYDVKM. The CDR3 consists of 15 residues. Trimming removed 7 bases from V and 10 bases from J; junction bases left unmatched: 13. CDR3 DNA: TGTGCCAGCAATCCGAGCGGGCAGGGGGACTCACCCCTCCACTTT. Translation gives CASNPSGQGDSPLHF. The variable domain in full, with the rest retrieved from reference TRBV28 and TRBJ1-6, is DVKVTQSSRYLVKRTGEKVFLECVQDMDHENMFWYRQDPGLGLRLIYFSYDVKMKEKGDIPEGYSVSREKKERFSLILESASTNQTSMYLCASNPSGQGDSPLHFGNGTRLTVT.

V usage is TRBV6-5 and J usage is TRBJ1-2; TRBD1 is a possible D gene (6 bases). CDR1 and CDR2 from the germline V gene are MNHEY and SVGAGI. The CDR3 has 14 residues. Trimming took 5 bases from V and 4 from J, leaving 14 bases between them. In DNA, the CDR3 is TGTGCCAGCAGTCCCTTGGACAGTGTCTATGGCTACACCTTC. This codes for CASSPLDSVYGYTF.

This clone was seen a few times. At the DNA level, this CDR3 is encoded by other sequences in the same sample as well. In DNA, the CDR3 is TGTGCCAGCTCACCCGGGACAGGGAACTACGAGCAGTACTTC. Translated: CASSPGTGNYEQYF. The chain combines TRBV28 with TRBJ2-7; 9 positions agree with TRBD1. The CDR3 sequence is 14 residues long. Trimming cost V 8 bases and J 3 bases; bases outside gene matches: 8. The germline CDR1 and CDR2 sequences are MDHEN and SYDVKM.

This clone has only one observation. The chain carries TRBV7-3 and TRBJ1-3; TRBD1 matches at 9 bases. Germline loops: CDR1 SGHTA, CDR2 FQGTGA. The V segment lost 3 bases and the J segment 3 bases; nucleotides outside the gene matches: 3. The CDR3 runs to 15 residues. The CDR3 loop is CASSFTGGSGNTIYF. In DNA form, the CDR3 reads TGTGCCAGCAGCTTTACAGGGGGCAGTGGAAACACCATATATTTT.

The rearrangement joins TRBV28 to TRBJ1-2; TRBD1 matches at 7 bases. The V gene end was trimmed by 4 bases and the J gene end by 4 bases; junction bases not matched to a gene: 9. Germline V gene data show CDR1 as MDHEN and CDR2 as SYDVKM. The CDR3 is made up of 15 amino acids. CDR3 amino acids: CASSSMTGTGYGYTF. The CDR3 DNA is TGTGCCAGCAGTTCAATGACAGGGACGGGCTATGGCTACACCTTC.

The chain employs TRBV3-1 (or the pseudogene TRBV3-2) and TRBJ1-4; D ambiguous. The germline V gene has CDR1 LGHDT and CDR2 YNNKEL (reference sequence). V lost 3 bases and J 7 bases, leaving 15 bases between the germline ends. This CDR3 region has 15 residues. The CDR3 loop is CASSHDGLGGEKLFF. The CDR3 nucleotides read TGTGCCAGCAGCCATGACGGACTCGGTGGTGAAAAACTGTTTTTT.

The gene calls are TRBV9 and TRBJ1-5; perhaps TRBD1 as D (6 bases). This CDR3 spans 16 amino acids. Trimming took off 0 bases at V and 2 bases at J, with 12 bases between the two ends. Germline V gene sequence: CDR1 SGDLS, CDR2 YYNGEE. The CDR3 loop is CASSVEAGVGNQPQHF. DNA of the CDR3: TGTGCCAGCAGCGTAGAGGCAGGGGTAGGCAATCAGCCCCAGCATTTT.

The V and J genes are TRBV6-5 and TRBJ1-2; tentative D call: TRBD1 (6 bases). The CDR3 has 14 residues. V dropped 4 bases and J dropped 5 bases, with 14 bases sitting between them. Germline lookup yields CDR1 MNHEY and CDR2 SVGAGI. The CDR3 DNA sequence: TGTGCCAGCAGTTGGACAGCGGGACTGTATGGCTACACCTTC. Translation gives CASSWTAGLYGYTF.

The chain is built from TRBV27 and TRBJ2-2, with D perhaps matching TRBD1 (5 bases). CDR3 length: 15 amino acids. Germline V gene sequence: CDR1 MNHEY, CDR2 SMNVEV (reference sequence). Trimming removed 2 bases from V and 2 bases from J, with 9 bases in between. The CDR3 is CASSLGAANTGELFF. The DNA of the CDR3 is TGTGCCAGCAGTTTAGGGGCAGCCAACACCGGGGAGCTGTTTTTT.

The chain couples TRBV28 to TRBJ1-2; D unresolved. The V end was cut by 3 bases, the J end by 3 bases, with 8 bases between. This CDR3 spans 13 amino acids. The germline gives CDR1 MDHEN, CDR2 SYDVKM. This CDR3 is CASSLIRYYGYTF. The DNA for the CDR3 is TGTGCCAGCAGTTTGATCCGGTACTATGGCTACACCTTC.

A single count supports this clone. The chain uses TRBV28 and TRBJ1-2; 7 bases align to TRBD1. The germline CDR1 and CDR2 sequences are MDHEN and SYDVKM. The CDR3 length is 11 residues. Losses at the gene ends were 6 bases for V and 9 bases for J; bases not matched to a gene: 4. The DNA for the CDR3 is TGTGCCAGCAGCCAGGGGGTAAGCTACACCTTC. Protein sequence: CASSQGVSYTF.

The sample holds one count of this clone. The rearrangement joins TRBV5-1 to TRBJ2-3; 7 bases map to TRBD1. CDR3 length: 14 amino acids. Unmatched junction bases numbered 4, after V lost 0 bases and J lost 6 bases. Germline CDR1 reads SGHRS; CDR2 reads YFSETQ. CDR3 protein: CASSLEGGEDTQYF. DNA of the CDR3: TGCGCCAGCAGCTTGGAAGGGGGCGAGGATACGCAGTATTTT.

The chain carries TRBV7-3 and TRBJ2-3; D is possibly TRBD2 (6 bases). With 2 bases removed from V and 7 bases from J, the gap between germline ends came to 10 bases. CDR3 length equals 13 residues. The germline gives CDR1 SGHTA, CDR2 FQGTGA. The CDR3 DNA is TGTGCCAGCAGCTTACGGGACTCAAATACGCAGTATTTT. Translated, it gives CASSLRDSNTQYF. The variable domain in full, completed from reference TRBV7-3 and TRBJ2-3, reads GAGVSQTPSNKVTEKGKYVELRCDPISGHTALYWYRQSLGQGPEFLIYFQGTGAADDSGLPNDRFFAVRPEGSVSTLKIQRTERGDSAVYLCASSLRDSNTQYFGPGTRLTVL.

The J gene is TRBJ1-2, the V gene TRBV6-6; D gene unclear. The CDR3 loop spans 14 amino acids. Trimming took off 6 bases at V and 4 bases at J, with 15 bases between the two ends. Germline V gene data show CDR1 as MNHNY and CDR2 as SVGAGI (reference sequence). CDR3 DNA: TGTGCCAGCAGCCACTCCCGAACGGTCTATGGCTACACCTTC. Protein sequence: CASSHSRTVYGYTF.

The chain couples TRBV10-3 to TRBJ2-7, with 10 bases identical to TRBD1. The length of the CDR3 is 15 residues. Trimming at V came to 0 bases and at J to 2 bases, leaving 1 base not matched to a gene. Germline assignment: CDR1 ENHRY and CDR2 SYGVKD. CDR3 in amino acids: CAISESDRGAYEQYF. Written as DNA, the CDR3 is TGTGCCATCAGTGAGTCGGACAGGGGGGCCTACGAGCAGTACTTC.

The chain has TRBV2 and TRBJ2-4; tentative D call: TRBD2 (6 bases). V was trimmed by 3 bases and J by 7 bases, leaving 13 bases between them. The CDR3 is 14 residues long. Per germline, CDR1 SNHLY and CDR2 FYNNEI. CDR3 protein: CASSEGGEANIQYF. Here the CDR3 DNA reads TGTGCCAGCAGTGAGGGGGGAGAAGCCAACATTCAGTACTTC.

This chain connects TRBV5-1 to TRBJ2-2; TRBD1 is a possible D gene (6 bases). With 1 base removed from V and 3 bases from J, the gap between germline ends came to 13 bases. The CDR3 runs 16 residues. Germline V lookup: CDR1 SGHRS, CDR2 YFSETQ. As DNA, the CDR3 is TGCGCCAGCAGCTTGAGGAGTCCAGGGGACACCGGGGAGCTGTTTTTT. Translating it yields CASSLRSPGDTGELFF.

The gene calls are TRBV14 and TRBJ2-2; D might be TRBD1 (7 bases). Per germline, CDR1 SGHDN and CDR2 FVKESK. The V end lost 3 bases, the J end lost 5 bases, and 13 bases lay between the germline ends. The CDR3 spans 15 residues. CDR3 in DNA: TGTGCCAGCAGCCAGACAGGGAGGAGAACCGGGGAGCTGTTTTTT. It translates to CASSQTGRRTGELFF.